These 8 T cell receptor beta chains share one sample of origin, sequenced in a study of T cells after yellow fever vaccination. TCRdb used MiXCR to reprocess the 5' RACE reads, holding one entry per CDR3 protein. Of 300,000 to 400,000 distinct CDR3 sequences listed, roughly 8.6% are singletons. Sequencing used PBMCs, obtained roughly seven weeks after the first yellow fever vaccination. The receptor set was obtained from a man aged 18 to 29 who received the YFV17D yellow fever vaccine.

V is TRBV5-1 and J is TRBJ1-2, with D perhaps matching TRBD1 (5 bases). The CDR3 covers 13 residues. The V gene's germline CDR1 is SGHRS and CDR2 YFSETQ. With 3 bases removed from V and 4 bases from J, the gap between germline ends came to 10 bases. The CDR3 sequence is CASSSEGIYGYTF. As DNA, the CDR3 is TGCGCCAGCAGCTCGGAGGGGATCTATGGCTACACCTTC.

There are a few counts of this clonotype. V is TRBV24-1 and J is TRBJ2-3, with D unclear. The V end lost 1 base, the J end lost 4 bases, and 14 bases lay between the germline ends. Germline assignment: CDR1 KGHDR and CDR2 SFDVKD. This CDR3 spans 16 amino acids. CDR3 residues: CATSDLPRLHADTQYF. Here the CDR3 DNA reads TGTGCCACCAGTGATTTACCCCGACTGCACGCAGATACGCAGTATTTT.

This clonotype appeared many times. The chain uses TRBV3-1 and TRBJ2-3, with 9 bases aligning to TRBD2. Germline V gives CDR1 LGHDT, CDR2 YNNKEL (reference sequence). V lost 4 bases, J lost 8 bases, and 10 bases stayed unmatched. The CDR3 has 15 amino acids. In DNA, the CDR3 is TGTGCCAGCAGCCGTTCTAGCGGGGAAAGAGCTACGCAGTATTTT. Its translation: CASSRSSGERATQYF.

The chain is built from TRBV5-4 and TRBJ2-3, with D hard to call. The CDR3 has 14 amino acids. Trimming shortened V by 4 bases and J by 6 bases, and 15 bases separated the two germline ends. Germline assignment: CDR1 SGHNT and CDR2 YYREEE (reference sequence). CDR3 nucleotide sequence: TGTGCCAGCAGCGACAAAACGAATGGGGATACGCAGTATTTT. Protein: CASSDKTNGDTQYF.

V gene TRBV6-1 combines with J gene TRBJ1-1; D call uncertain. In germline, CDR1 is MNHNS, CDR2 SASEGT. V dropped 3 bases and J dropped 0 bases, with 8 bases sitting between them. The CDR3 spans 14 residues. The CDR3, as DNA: TGTGCCAGCAGTGAGGAGGTCGTGAACACTGAAGCTTTCTTT. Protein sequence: CASSEEVVNTEAFF.

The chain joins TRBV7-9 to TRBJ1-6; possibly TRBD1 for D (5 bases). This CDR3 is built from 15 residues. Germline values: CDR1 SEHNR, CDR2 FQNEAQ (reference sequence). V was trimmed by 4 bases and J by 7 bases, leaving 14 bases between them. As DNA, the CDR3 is TGTGCCAGCAGCTATTCGCGGGGCCCGAATTCACCCCTCCACTTT. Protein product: CASSYSRGPNSPLHF.

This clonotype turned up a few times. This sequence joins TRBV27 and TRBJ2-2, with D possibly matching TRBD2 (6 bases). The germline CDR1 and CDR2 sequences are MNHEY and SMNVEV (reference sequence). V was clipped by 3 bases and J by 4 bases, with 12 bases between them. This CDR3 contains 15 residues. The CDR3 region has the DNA TGTGCCAGCAGTTTTGGAGGAGGGGCCACCGGGGAGCTGTTTTTT. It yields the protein CASSFGGGATGELFF.

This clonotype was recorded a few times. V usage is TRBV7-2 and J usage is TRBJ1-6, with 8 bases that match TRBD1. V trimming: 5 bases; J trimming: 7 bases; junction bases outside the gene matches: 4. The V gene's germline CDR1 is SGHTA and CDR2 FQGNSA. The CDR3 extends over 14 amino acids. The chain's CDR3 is CASSPRQGNSPLHF. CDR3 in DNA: TGTGCCAGCAGCCCGCGACAGGGGAATTCACCCCTCCACTTT.